The text below deals with one TCR beta chain. This clonotype was seen more than once but under ten times. The antigen this receptor binds is unknown. No clone much larger than this one lies a single base away; base qualities are absent. TCRdb names Illumina NovaSeq 6000 as the instrument used. cDNA libraries for TCRalpha and TCRbeta were prepared by 5'RACE using constant-segment primers, with sample barcodes and unique molecular identifiers added. Trizol reagent was used to extract RNA from every sample. The libraries were amplified in two PCR steps, and the second step added a second sample barcode and Illumina TruSeq adapters. The libraries were sequenced on an Illumina NovaSeq using 2 x 150 bp paired-end reads. As for how the authors treated the data: The reads were demultiplexed and collapsed into UMI-guided consensus sequences using migec v1.2.7. Using mixcr v2.1.11, UMI consensuses were aligned to TRA and TRB V and J templates and then assembled into clonotypes. Expanded or contracted clonotypes were those called significant by both edgeR and NoisET, with noise models trained on biological replicates. For edgeR calls, the cutoffs were a false discovery rate-adjusted p below 0.01 and a log2 fold-change threshold of 1. PCA with hierarchical clustering of max-normalized trajectories of the 1000 most abundant clonotypes was used as exploratory dynamics analysis. The CD4 or CD8 phenotype of responding clones was assigned using the separately sequenced CD4+ and CD8+ repertoires. The public reads were quality trimmed at Q25 with fastp and then assembled into clones with MiXCR by TCRdb, keeping productive beta chains. Duplicate CDR3 protein sequences are folded into a single record with the most common DNA and genes. In this record, the V and J calls reflect TCRdb's handling and not the investigators' own analysis. In this sample the table shows roughly 130,000 distinct CDR3 sequences, over 15% of which occur a single time. The leading ten clones occupy over 4% of the sample.

This specimen comes from a study of T-cell memory formation after mild COVID-19 (TCRdb year 2021). At the level of the whole study: TCR sequence clusters from the two donors were found to be largely donor specific. T-cell clones expanding and contracting after mild COVID-19 in a couple of donors were tracked by longitudinal TCRalpha and TCRbeta repertoire sequencing. Two young, previously healthy adult volunteers made up the cohort, one male and one female.

Study-wide findings and limitations: Clones that contracted from day 15 to 85 showed balanced CD4/CD8 phenotypes, whereas a second wave of clones that expanded from day 15 to 37 leaned towards CD4+. The second-wave clones that peaked on day 37 were not confirmed to be SARS-CoV-2 specific. Contracting CD4+ clones were located mainly in the CM and EM memory subsets, whereas CD8+ clones were found to be enriched in EMRA. The study covered only a couple of mild cases, and larger cohorts including severe cases with pre-infection samples were considered necessary. Some responding clones were detected in pre-infection memory, suggesting pre-existing cross-reactive memory T cells joined the SARS-CoV-2 response.

Ficoll-Paque density gradient centrifugation was the method used to isolate PBMCs. The material sequenced was PBMCs or a T cell subset sorted from them (not recorded which). The receptor's source is a man aged 18 to 29 who had mild COVID-19 (a few samples of this study predate the infection). The sample titles of this study are shuffled in the database, so cell type and time point are left out; the donor was told from shared clones.

The CDR3 reads as follows: CASSQDLDRVTYEQYF. The nucleotide sequence reads TGCGCCAGCAGCCAAGATTTGGACCGAGTTACCTACGAGCAGTACTTC. The chain links TRBV4-1 with TRBJ2-7, with no confidently assigned D gene. Reading from cysteine to phenylalanine, the CDR3 counts 16 amino acids. Only the CDR3 DNA is retained, 48 bases long and in frame from the first base. From a lookup of the germline V gene, CDR1 and CDR2 are MGHRA and YSYEKL. The junction shows trimming of 0 bases on V and 2 bases on J, plus 14 bases between the germline ends.